Detailed here is one T cell receptor (beta chain). The sample is drawn from a study of T cell responses to AZD1222 COVID-19 vaccine. Some clones are missing from TCRdb's copy, which holds only in-frame ones; the method was immunoSEQ multiplex PCR. The profile shows 190,000 or so clones, approximately 90% of them singletons. Trimming took off 3 bases at V and 8 bases at J, with 13 bases between the two ends. The germline V gene has CDR1 SGHAT and CDR2 FQNNGV. This CDR3 has 13 residues. The chain recombines TRBV11-2 with TRBJ1-2; no clear D. The sequencing used peripheral blood, collected 28 days after the second AZD1222 dose. This TCR was recovered from an adult who received the AZD1222 COVID-19 vaccine. The CDR3 protein is CASSFGSIGGYTF. The CDR3 DNA reads TGTGCCAGCAGCTTTGGGAGTATTGGAGGCTACACCTTC.